The clone carrying this TCR beta chain was counted between two and nine times. The entry originates in a study of cytomegalovirus exposure and HLA in healthy donors. Looking at the study overall: An earlier analysis found fewer than 120 million unique TCR beta sequences from approximately 170 million T cells. Of some 360 genotyped donors, around 84% clustered with self-reported Caucasian donors.

The PCR ran on 60 Vbeta and 13 Jbeta primers. Original processing notes: In a later analysis, of 84 million or so unique beta chains, about 10 million appeared in at least two donors. Repertoires were generated with immunoSEQ multiplex PCR, while TCRdb's copy carries only in-frame clones and drops some. That table gives V, J and clone size, and the DNA gave D and trimming. The sample includes about 140,000 clones, over 8% of them seen just once. Trimming pared 2 bases from V and 1 base from J, leaving 9 bases between. This CDR3 contains 14 residues. Germline lookup yields CDR1 SGHDT and CDR2 YYEEEE. The sample consisted of PBMCs. The chain recombines TRBV5-6 with TRBJ2-5; weak D call: TRBD1 (5 bases). The sequence was collected from a male donor in good health and CMV-seronegative. The CDR3: CASSFFQGQETQYF. CDR3 nucleotides: TGTGCCAGCAGCTTCTTTCAGGGCCAAGAGACCCAGTACTTC.